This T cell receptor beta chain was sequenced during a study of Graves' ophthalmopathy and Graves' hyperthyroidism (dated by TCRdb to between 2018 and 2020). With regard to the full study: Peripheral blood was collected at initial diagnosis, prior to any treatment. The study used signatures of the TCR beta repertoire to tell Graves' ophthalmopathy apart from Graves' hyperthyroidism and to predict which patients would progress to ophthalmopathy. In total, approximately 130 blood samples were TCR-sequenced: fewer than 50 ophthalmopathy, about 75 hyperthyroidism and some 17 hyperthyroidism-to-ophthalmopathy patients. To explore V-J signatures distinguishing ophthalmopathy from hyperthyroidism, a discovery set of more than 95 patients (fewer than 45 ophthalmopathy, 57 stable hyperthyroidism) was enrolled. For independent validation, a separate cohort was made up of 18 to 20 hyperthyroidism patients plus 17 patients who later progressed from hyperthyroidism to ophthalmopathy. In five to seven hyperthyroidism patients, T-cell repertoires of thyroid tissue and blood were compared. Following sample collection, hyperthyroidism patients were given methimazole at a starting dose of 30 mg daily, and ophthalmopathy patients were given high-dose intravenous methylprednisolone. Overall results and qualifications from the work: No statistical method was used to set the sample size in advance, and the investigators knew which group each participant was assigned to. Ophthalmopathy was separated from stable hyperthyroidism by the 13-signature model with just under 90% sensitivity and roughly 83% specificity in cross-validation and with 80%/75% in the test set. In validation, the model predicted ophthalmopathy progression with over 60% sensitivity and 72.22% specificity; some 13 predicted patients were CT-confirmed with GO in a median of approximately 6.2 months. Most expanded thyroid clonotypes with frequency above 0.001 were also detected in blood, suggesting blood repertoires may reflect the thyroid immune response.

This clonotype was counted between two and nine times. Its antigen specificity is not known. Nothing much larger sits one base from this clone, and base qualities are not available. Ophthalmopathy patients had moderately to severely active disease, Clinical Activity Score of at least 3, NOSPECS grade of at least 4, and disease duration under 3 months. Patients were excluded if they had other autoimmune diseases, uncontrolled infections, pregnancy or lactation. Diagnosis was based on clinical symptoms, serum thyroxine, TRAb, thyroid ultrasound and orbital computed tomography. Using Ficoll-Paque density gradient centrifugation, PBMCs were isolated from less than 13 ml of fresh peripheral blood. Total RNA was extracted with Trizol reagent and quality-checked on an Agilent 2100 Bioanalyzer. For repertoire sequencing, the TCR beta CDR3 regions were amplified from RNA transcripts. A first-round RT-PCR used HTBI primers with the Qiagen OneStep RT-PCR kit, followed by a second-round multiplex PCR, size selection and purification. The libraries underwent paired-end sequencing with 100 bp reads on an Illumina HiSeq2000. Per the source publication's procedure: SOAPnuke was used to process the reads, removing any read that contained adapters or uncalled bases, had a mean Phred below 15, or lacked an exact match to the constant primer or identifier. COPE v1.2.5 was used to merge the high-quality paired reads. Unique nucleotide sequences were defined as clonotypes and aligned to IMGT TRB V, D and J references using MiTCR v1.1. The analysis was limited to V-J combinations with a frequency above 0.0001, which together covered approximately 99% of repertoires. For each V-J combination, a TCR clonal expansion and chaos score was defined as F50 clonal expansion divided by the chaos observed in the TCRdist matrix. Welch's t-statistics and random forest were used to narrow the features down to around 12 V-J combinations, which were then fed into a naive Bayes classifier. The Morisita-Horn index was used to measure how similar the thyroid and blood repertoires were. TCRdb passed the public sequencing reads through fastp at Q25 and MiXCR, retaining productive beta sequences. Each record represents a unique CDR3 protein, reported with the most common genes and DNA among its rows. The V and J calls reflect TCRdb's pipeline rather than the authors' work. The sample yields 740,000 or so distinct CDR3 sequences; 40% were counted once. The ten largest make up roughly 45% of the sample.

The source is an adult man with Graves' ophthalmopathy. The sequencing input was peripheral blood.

The CDR3 region: CASGQGRRYGYTF. The nucleotides are TGTGCCAGCGGACAGGGACGGCGCTATGGCTACACCTTC. In this chain, TRBV10-3 is recombined with TRBJ1-2, and 8 junction bases match TRBD1. The CDR3 contains 13 residues, cysteine and phenylalanine counted. Just the 39-base CDR3 DNA is kept, in frame starting at base 1. Unmatched junction bases come to 8, with V trimmed by 10 bases and J by 4 bases. The CDR1 and CDR2 encoded by the germline V gene are ENHRY and SYGVKD.